This TCR beta chain is from a study of PD-L1 blockade in urothelial cancer. About the study: The authors examined blood 3 weeks (second dose) and 6 weeks after treatment start.

The data were produced by immunoSEQ multiplex PCR, yet TCRdb's version contains in-frame clones alone and is incomplete. This table holds 83,000 or so clones, 83% found once. The time point was: peripheral blood 6 weeks after treatment start. Anywhere from 1 to 8 samples came from each patient, spanning pretreatment and on-treatment. Sample: PBMCs, taken around atezolizumab (anti-PD-L1) treatment. This sequence was found in a man in his sixties or seventies with urothelial cancer.

The CDR3, as DNA: TGTGCCAGCAGCGGAGTAGCGGGGGCCCGCACAGATACGCAGTATTTT. Residues: CASSGVAGARTDTQYF. The chain couples TRBV9 to TRBJ2-3; 9 bases agree with TRBD2. Germline trimming cut 3 bases from V and 1 base from J; bases unmatched to any gene: 6. This CDR3 has 16 amino acids. Germline values: CDR1 SGDLS, CDR2 YYNGEE.